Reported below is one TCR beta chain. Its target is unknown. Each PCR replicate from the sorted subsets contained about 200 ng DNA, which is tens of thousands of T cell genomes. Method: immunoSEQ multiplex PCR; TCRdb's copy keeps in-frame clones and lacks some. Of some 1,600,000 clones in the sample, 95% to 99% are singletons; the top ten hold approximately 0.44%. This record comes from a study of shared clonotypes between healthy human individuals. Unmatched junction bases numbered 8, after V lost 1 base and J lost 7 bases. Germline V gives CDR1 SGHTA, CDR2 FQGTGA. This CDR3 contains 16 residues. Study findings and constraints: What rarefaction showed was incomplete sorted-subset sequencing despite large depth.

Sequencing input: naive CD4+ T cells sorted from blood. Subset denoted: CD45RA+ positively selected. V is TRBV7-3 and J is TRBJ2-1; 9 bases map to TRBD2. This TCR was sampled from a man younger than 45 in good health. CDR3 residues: CASSLNVAGVWNEQFF. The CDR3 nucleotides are TGTGCCAGCAGCTTAAATGTAGCGGGAGTATGGAATGAGCAGTTCTTC.